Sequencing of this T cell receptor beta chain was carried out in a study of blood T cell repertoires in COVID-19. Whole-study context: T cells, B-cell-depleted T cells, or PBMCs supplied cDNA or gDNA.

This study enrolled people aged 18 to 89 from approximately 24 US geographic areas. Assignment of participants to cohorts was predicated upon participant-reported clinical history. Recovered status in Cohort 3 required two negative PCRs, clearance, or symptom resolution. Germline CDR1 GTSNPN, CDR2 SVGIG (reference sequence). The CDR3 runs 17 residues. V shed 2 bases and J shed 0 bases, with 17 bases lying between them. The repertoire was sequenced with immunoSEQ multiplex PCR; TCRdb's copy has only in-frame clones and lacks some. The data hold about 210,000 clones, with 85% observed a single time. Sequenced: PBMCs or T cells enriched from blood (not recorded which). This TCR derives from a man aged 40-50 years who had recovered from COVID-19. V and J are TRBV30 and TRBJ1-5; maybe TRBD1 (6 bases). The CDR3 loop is CAWSNPGGGNSNQPQHF. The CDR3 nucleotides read TGTGCCTGGAGTAACCCGGGAGGGGGAAATAGCAATCAGCCCCAGCATTTT.